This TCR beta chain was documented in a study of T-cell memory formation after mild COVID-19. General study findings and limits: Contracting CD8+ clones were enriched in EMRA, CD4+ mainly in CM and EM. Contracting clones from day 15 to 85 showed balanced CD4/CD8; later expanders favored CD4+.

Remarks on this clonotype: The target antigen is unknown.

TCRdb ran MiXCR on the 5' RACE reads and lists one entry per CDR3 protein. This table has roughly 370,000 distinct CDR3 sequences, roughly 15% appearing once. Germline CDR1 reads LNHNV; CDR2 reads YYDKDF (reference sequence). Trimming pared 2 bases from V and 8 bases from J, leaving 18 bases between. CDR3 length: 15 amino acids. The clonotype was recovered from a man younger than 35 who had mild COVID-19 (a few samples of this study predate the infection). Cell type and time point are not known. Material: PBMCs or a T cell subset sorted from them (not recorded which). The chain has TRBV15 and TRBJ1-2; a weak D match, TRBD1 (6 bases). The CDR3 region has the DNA TGTGCCACCAGCAGACCCCCCCGGGGGGCTCGCGGCTACACCTTC. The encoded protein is CATSRPPRGARGYTF.